The 5 T cell receptor beta chains in this list originate from one sample, sequenced in a study of PD-L1 blockade in urothelial cancer. The time point here: peripheral blood 6 weeks after treatment start. Libraries were prepared by immunoSEQ multiplex PCR; TCRdb keeps only in-frame clonotypes and omits some of them. The repertoire holds 38,000 or so clones, about four fifths seen once, with roughly a tenth in the top ten. The sample consisted of PBMCs, taken around atezolizumab (anti-PD-L1) treatment. Every receptor here comes from a man aged 40-49 years with urothelial cancer.

The V call is TRBV21-1, the J call TRBJ2-1; the D call of TRBD2 is as the table states it, not checked on the DNA. TRBV21-1 is tagged as a pseudogene. The CDR3 is made up of 14 amino acids. CDR3 loop: CASSGLFLHNEQFF. CDR3 in DNA: TGTGCCAGCAGCGGACTTTTCCTCCACAATGAGCAGTTCTTC.

This chain uses TRBV28 with TRBJ2-3; tentatively, D is TRBD2 (6 bases). The CDR3 runs to 16 residues. Germline V gene data show CDR1 as MDHEN and CDR2 as SYDVKM. V was shortened by 5 bases and J by 6 bases, with 21 bases between the two germline ends. The CDR3 coding sequence is TGTGCCAGCAGTGCTTTCTCATTCGGAGGGAGGGATACGCAGTATTTT. This codes for CASSAFSFGGRDTQYF. The whole variable domain, remainder taken from reference TRBV28 and TRBJ2-3, is DVKVTQSSRYLVKRTGEKVFLECVQDMDHENMFWYRQDPGLGLRLIYFSYDVKMKEKGDIPEGYSVSREKKERFSLILESASTNQTSMYLCASSAFSFGGRDTQYFGPGTRLTVL.

The V call is TRBV19, the J call TRBJ2-1; D uncertain. The CDR3 runs to 12 residues. Between the trimmed V and J ends, which lost 0 bases and 8 bases, there was a span of 5 bases. Per germline, CDR1 LNHDA and CDR2 SQIVND (reference sequence). The CDR3 DNA sequence: TGTGCCAGTAGTATAGATCGGTATGAGCAGTTCTTC. It specifies CASSIDRYEQFF.

This clone was seen a few times. This chain links TRBV6-6 with TRBJ2-5, with 9 bases fitting TRBD1. Germline V gene lookup returns CDR1 MNHNY and CDR2 SVGAGI (reference sequence). Losses at the gene ends were 6 bases for V and 2 bases for J; bases not matched to a gene: 7. The CDR3 extends over 15 amino acids. Written as DNA, the CDR3 is TGTGCCAGCAGACTCCCGGGACAGGGACAAGAGACCCAGTACTTC. It translates to CASRLPGQGQETQYF.

The V call is TRBV11-1, the J call TRBJ1-1; TRBD1 is a possible D gene (6 bases). CDR1 and CDR2 (germline): SGHAT, FQDESV (reference sequence). This CDR3 is 14 amino acids long. V dropped 2 bases and J dropped 0 bases, with 7 bases sitting between them. The CDR3 reads CASSLTGMNTEAFF. CDR3 coding DNA: TGTGCCAGCAGCTTAACAGGGATGAACACTGAAGCTTTCTTT.